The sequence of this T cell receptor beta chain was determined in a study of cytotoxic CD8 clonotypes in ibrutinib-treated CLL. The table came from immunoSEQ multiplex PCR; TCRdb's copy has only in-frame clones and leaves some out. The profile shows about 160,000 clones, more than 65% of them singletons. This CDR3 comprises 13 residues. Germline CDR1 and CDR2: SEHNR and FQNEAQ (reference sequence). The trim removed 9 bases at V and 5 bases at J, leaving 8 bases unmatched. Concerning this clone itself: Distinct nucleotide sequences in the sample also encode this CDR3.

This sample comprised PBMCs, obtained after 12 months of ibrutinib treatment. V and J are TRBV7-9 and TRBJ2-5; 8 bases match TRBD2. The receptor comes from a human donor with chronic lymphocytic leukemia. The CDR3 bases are TGTGCCAGTACCTCGGGAGGGGGGGAGACCCAGTACTTC. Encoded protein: CASTSGGGETQYF.